These T cell receptor beta chains were read from a single sample in a study of CD8 T cells in Susac syndrome. Each CDR3 protein gets one entry after TCRdb re-called the immunoSEQ multiplex PCR reads with MiXCR. The table lists roughly 110,000 distinct CDR3 sequences, 85% to 95% of them singletons. Sequences were obtained from CD8+ T cells from PBMCs. The receptors shown here come from a human donor in good health. Each CDR3 is given with its conserved first and last residue. Each record gives: clone size, J gene, V gene, D gene, CDR3 protein, CDR3 DNA. D genes are given only for firm matches. For some rows the clone size is stated as once, few or many, or as a class when expanded; others skip it.

few | TRBJ2-7 | TRBV4-3 | - | CASSQEGTGWYEQYF | TGCGCCAGCAGCCAAGAAGGAACAGGGTGGTACGAGCAGTACTTC
- | TRBJ2-1 | TRBV7-2 | TRBD2 | CASSGLAAYNEQFF | TGTGCCAGCAGCGGACTAGCGGCATACAATGAGCAGTTCTTC
- | TRBJ2-7 | TRBV6-5 | - | CASRMGGKVYEQYF | TGTGCCAGCAGGATGGGGGGAAAAGTATACGAGCAGTACTTC
once | TRBJ2-1 | TRBV29-1 | - | CSLRPRDNEQFF | TGCAGCTTGAGGCCCAGGGACAATGAGCAGTTCTTC
- | TRBJ2-2 | TRBV12-3/TRBV12-4 | - | CASSLRGGPGTGELFF | TGTGCCAGCAGTTTAAGAGGGGGACCCGGCACCGGGGAGCTGTTTTTT
- | TRBJ2-3 | TRBV7-6 | - | CASSISTDTQYF | TGTGCCAGCAGCATAAGCACAGATACGCAGTATTTT
- | TRBJ2-7 | TRBV7-9 | TRBD1 | CASSIDRGPYEQYF | TGTGCCAGCAGCATCGACAGGGGGCCTTACGAGCAGTACTTC
few | TRBJ1-1 | TRBV12-3/TRBV12-4 | - | CASNRAAEAFF | TGTGCCAGCAATAGGGCGGCTGAAGCTTTCTTT
- | TRBJ2-3 | TRBV12-3/TRBV12-4 | TRBD1 | CASSLGQGTDTQYF | TGTGCCAGCAGTTTGGGACAGGGCACAGATACGCAGTATTTT
- | TRBJ2-5 | TRBV7-3 | - | CASSLMHIQETQYF | TGTGCCAGCAGCTTGATGCACATACAAGAGACCCAGTACTTC
- | TRBJ2-1 | TRBV6-2/TRBV6-3 | TRBD1 | CASLLGTGTGAPDEQFF | TGTGCCAGCCTTCTCGGTACCGGGACAGGGGCCCCCGATGAGCAGTTCTTC
- | TRBJ1-1 | TRBV6-6 | - | CASSPIREDTEAFF | TGTGCCAGCAGTCCCATCAGGGAGGACACTGAAGCTTTCTTT
- | TRBJ2-7 | TRBV7-9 | TRBD2 | CASSLGASGGIHEQYF | TGTGCCAGCAGCTTAGGGGCCAGCGGGGGGATCCACGAGCAGTACTTC
- | TRBJ2-5 | TRBV7-8 | - | CASSLDWGIETQYF | TGTGCCAGCAGCTTAGATTGGGGGATAGAGACCCAGTACTTC
- | TRBJ2-1 | TRBV7-9 | - | CASSLEAVPEDEQFF | TGTGCCAGCAGCTTAGAGGCGGTCCCGGAGGATGAGCAGTTCTTC
- | TRBJ2-1 | TRBV30 | - | CAWSVYTTYNEQFF | TGTGCCTGGAGTGTATACACGACCTACAATGAGCAGTTCTTC
- | TRBJ2-6 | TRBV7-2 | - | CASSRGTSLSGANVLTF | TGTGCCAGCAGCCGCGGGACAAGCCTCTCTGGGGCCAACGTCCTGACTTTC
- | TRBJ1-5 | TRBV18 | - | CASSPPTQPQHF | TGTGCCAGCTCACCACCGACTCAGCCCCAGCATTTT
- | TRBJ2-2 | TRBV5-6 | - | CASSVAGELFF | TGTGCCAGCAGCGTGGCCGGGGAGCTGTTTTTT
- | TRBJ1-3 | TRBV5-1 | - | CASRKTGTENTIYF | TGCGCCAGCAGGAAAACAGGGACTGAAAACACCATATATTTT
- | TRBJ1-1 | TRBV14 | - | CASSRTSRNTEAFF | TGTGCCAGCAGCCGGACGAGCCGGAACACTGAAGCTTTCTTT
once | TRBJ2-3 | TRBV20-1 | - | CSVSARATDTQYF | TGCAGTGTCTCCGCGAGGGCCACAGATACGCAGTATTTT
- | TRBJ1-5 | TRBV2 | - | CASSKGWGNDQPQHF | TGTGCCAGCAGCAAGGGATGGGGGAACGATCAGCCCCAGCATTTT
- | TRBJ2-7 | TRBV13 | - | CASSLVGDRSDEQYF | TGTGCCAGCAGCTTAGTAGGGGATAGGAGCGACGAGCAGTACTTC
- | TRBJ2-3 | TRBV6-5 | - | CASGSPGRTQYF | TGTGCCAGCGGTTCACCTGGGAGAACGCAGTATTTT
- | TRBJ2-7 | TRBV6-5 | TRBD2 | CASSYRTSGIGEQYF | TGTGCCAGCAGTTACAGGACTAGCGGGATCGGGGAGCAGTACTTC
- | TRBJ2-2 | TRBV6-5 | TRBD2 | CASSYSNLAGGNTGELFF | TGTGCCAGCAGTTACTCGAATCTGGCGGGAGGAAACACCGGGGAGCTGTTTTTT
- | TRBJ2-5 | TRBV20-1 | - | CSAIGGAPGETQYF | TGCAGTGCTATCGGGGGCGCCCCGGGAGAGACCCAGTACTTC
- | TRBJ1-2 | TRBV29-1 | TRBD1 | CSALSTGEGYGYTF | TGCAGCGCCCTATCCACAGGGGAAGGGTATGGCTACACCTTC
- | TRBJ1-1 | TRBV5-1 | - | CASSWGDGNTEAFF | TGCGCCAGCAGCTGGGGCGACGGGAACACTGAAGCTTTCTTT
- | TRBJ2-1 | TRBV3-1 | - | CASSLSRGYNEQFF | TGTGCCAGCAGCCTCTCACGGGGGTACAATGAGCAGTTCTTC
- | TRBJ2-2 | TRBV7-2 | TRBD2 | CASSPLARSGMGTGELFF | TGTGCCAGCAGCCCACTAGCGAGGAGCGGGATGGGCACCGGGGAGCTGTTTTTT
- | TRBJ2-1 | TRBV15 | - | CATSREISNNEQFF | TGTGCCACCAGCAGAGAGATTTCAAACAATGAGCAGTTCTTC
- | TRBJ1-1 | TRBV20-1 | - | CSARDRAEGTEAFF | TGCAGTGCTAGAGATAGGGCTGAAGGCACTGAAGCTTTCTTT
- | TRBJ1-5 | TRBV6-2/TRBV6-3 | - | CASSKKGLLSGNQPQHF | TGTGCCAGCAGCAAGAAAGGACTCCTAAGCGGCAATCAGCCCCAGCATTTT
- | TRBJ1-1 | TRBV12-3/TRBV12-4 | TRBD1 | CASSLTGARMNTEAFF | TGTGCCAGCAGCCTGACAGGGGCTCGAATGAACACTGAAGCTTTCTTT
once | TRBJ2-7 | TRBV20-1 | - | CSARDFGEQYF | TGCAGTGCCAGGGACTTTGGGGAGCAGTACTTC
- | TRBJ1-2 | TRBV14 | TRBD1 | CASSRDRVDYGYTF | TGTGCCAGCAGCCGGGACAGGGTGGACTATGGCTACACCTTC
- | TRBJ2-1 | TRBV19 | TRBD2 | CASRGLAGASEQFF | TGTGCCAGTAGGGGACTAGCGGGAGCAAGCGAGCAGTTCTTC